This TCR beta chain was retrieved from a study of long-term antiretroviral therapy in people with HIV. Study in general: Specimens dating back about a decade before the 2015 immediate-ART recommendation are the oldest included.

Deletions cut 3 bases from V and 8 bases from J, with 11 bases between. Germline V gene lookup returns CDR1 SGHTA and CDR2 FQGTGA. The CDR3 length is 13 residues. Study results and limitations: The ART regimens used between the mid-2000s and the late 2010s may be less effective than current ones.

The cryopreserved samples used held roughly 0.95-10 million PBMC prior to extraction of DNA. This clone rates as medium-sized. Its specificity is not known. The immunoSEQ assay was v3.0, run at survey level. The protocol was immunoSEQ multiplex PCR, while the TCRdb copy is restricted to in-frame clones and leaves out a portion. The table lists under 20,000 clones, more than 70% of them singletons, with 4.5% in the top ten. The sample in question was unsorted PBMCs, obtained 0.1 years before starting antiretroviral therapy. The source is a man between 18 and 29 years old with HIV. The chain links TRBV7-3 to TRBJ2-4; tentative D call: TRBD2 (6 bases). The chain's CDR3 is CASSLGGLDIQYF. In DNA, the CDR3 is TGTGCCAGCAGCTTGGGGGGACTGGACATTCAGTACTTC.